The 11 T cell receptor beta chains below come from one sample, sequenced in a study of control samples from healthy donors and cancer patients. Libraries were prepared by immunoSEQ multiplex PCR; TCRdb keeps only in-frame clonotypes and omits some of them. The data hold about 140,000 clones, with 88% observed a single time. Material for sequencing was blood. The receptors originated from a woman aged 25 to 45 in good health.

The chain links TRBV5-1 to TRBJ2-1; D perhaps matches TRBD1 (6 bases). CDR1 is SGHRS, CDR2 YFSETQ, per germline. Trimming took off 0 bases at V and 6 bases at J, with 19 bases between the two ends. The CDR3 is 17 residues long. In nucleotides, the CDR3 is TGCGCCAGCAGCTTGGCCGCGGCAGGGGAAGTGTTCAATGAGCAGTTCTTC. Residues: CASSLAAAGEVFNEQFF.

V gene TRBV14 combines with J gene TRBJ2-1, with D possibly matching TRBD2 (5 bases). Germline CDR1 and CDR2: SGHDN and FVKESK. Deletions cut 0 bases from V and 2 bases from J, with 14 bases between. CDR3 length: 17 residues. The CDR3 loop reads CASSQDRGVGPYNEQFF. CDR3 in DNA: TGTGCCAGCAGCCAAGATCGGGGTGTTGGTCCCTACAATGAGCAGTTCTTC.

J is TRBJ2-1 and V is TRBV11-3; no definite D call. The CDR3 extends over 14 amino acids. Germline-derived CDR1 and CDR2 are SGHNT and YENEEA. The V end lost 5 bases, the J end lost 3 bases, and 11 bases lay between the germline ends. The CDR3 region has the DNA TGTGCCAGCAGCCTTCTCGGCAACTACAATGAGCAGTTCTTC. Protein sequence: CASSLLGNYNEQFF.

The V call is TRBV5-1, the J call TRBJ2-7; D is possibly TRBD2 (5 bases). V was pared by 0 bases and J by 6 bases, with 16 bases between. This CDR3 has 15 amino acids. Germline-derived CDR1 and CDR2 are SGHRS and YFSETQ. The CDR3 protein is CASSLAGESLGEQYF. The DNA of the CDR3 is TGCGCCAGCAGCTTGGCCGGGGAGTCCCTGGGCGAGCAGTACTTC.

This rearrangement joins TRBV18 to TRBJ2-7; D is possibly TRBD1 (5 bases). With 4 bases removed from V and 3 bases from J, the gap between germline ends came to 7 bases. CDR1 and CDR2 (germline): KGHSH, LQKENI. The CDR3 sequence is 12 residues long. The CDR3 region has the DNA TGTGCCAGCTCACGCACAGGCTACGAGCAGTACTTC. Protein: CASSRTGYEQYF.

This rearrangement joins TRBV29-1 to TRBJ2-7; 7 bases fit TRBD2. V gave up 6 bases and J gave up 3 bases; unmatched junction bases: 8. Germline V gene data show CDR1 as SQVTM and CDR2 as ANQGSEA. This CDR3 region has 13 residues. CDR3: CSVGGTTLYEQYF. The CDR3 region has the DNA TGCAGCGTGGGGGGGACTACCCTCTACGAGCAGTACTTC.

Points on this clone: Other DNA sequences of this sample code for an identical CDR3. This chain connects TRBV30 to TRBJ1-1; D unclear. Germline CDR1 GTSNPN, CDR2 SVGIG (reference sequence). Trimming stripped 0 bases from V and 2 bases from J, with 7 bases between. The CDR3 contains 13 residues. The CDR3: CAWSVGGNTEAFF. CDR3 coding DNA: TGTGCCTGGAGTGTAGGTGGAAACACTGAAGCTTTCTTT.

The chain has TRBV2 and TRBJ2-5; D is unresolved. The germline gives CDR1 SNHLY, CDR2 FYNNEI. Trimming stripped 7 bases from V and 1 base from J, with 10 bases between. The CDR3 totals 13 residues. CDR3 sequence (DNA): TGTGCCAGCAAATCAGGACCCCAAGAGACCCAGTACTTC. It specifies CASKSGPQETQYF. The variable domain in full, with the rest retrieved from reference TRBV2 and TRBJ2-5, is EPEVTQTPSHQVTQMGQEVILRCVPISNHLYFYWYRQILGQKVEFLVSFYNNEISEKSEIFDDQFSVERPDGSNFTLKIRSTKLEDSAMYFCASKSGPQETQYFGPGTRLLVL.

CDR3 in DNA: TGCGCCAGCAGCTGGCCCTCCAAGACTAGCGGGAGAGACATGTACCAAGAGACCCAGTACTTC. This codes for CASSWPSKTSGRDMYQETQYF. The chain employs TRBV5-1 and TRBJ2-5; 12 bases match TRBD2. Germline values: CDR1 SGHRS, CDR2 YFSETQ. This CDR3 spans 21 amino acids. V lost 3 bases, J lost 0 bases, and 18 bases stayed unmatched.

The chain has TRBV5-6 and TRBJ2-7; 10 bases match TRBD1. Germline trimming cut 5 bases from V and 4 bases from J; bases unmatched to any gene: 9. This CDR3 is 15 amino acids long. Germline V gene data show CDR1 as SGHDT and CDR2 as YYEEEE. The CDR3 loop reads CASRETGGAFYEQYF. CDR3 coding DNA: TGTGCCAGCAGGGAGACAGGGGGCGCTTTTTACGAGCAGTACTTC. Full variable domain (rest looked up from reference TRBV5-6 and TRBJ2-7): DAGVTQSPTHLIKTRGQQVTLRCSPKSGHDTVSWYQQALGQGPQFIFQYYEEEERQRGNFPDRFSGHQFPNYSSELNVNALLLGDSALYLCASRETGGAFYEQYFGPGTRLTVT.

This chain uses TRBV9 with TRBJ1-2; D gene ambiguous. CDR1 and CDR2 from the germline V gene are SGDLS and YYNGEE. The CDR3 runs to 13 residues. Trimming removed 0 bases at V and 4 bases at J, with 7 bases between. The CDR3 loop reads CASSVGPGYGYTF. DNA for the CDR3: TGTGCCAGCAGCGTAGGGCCGGGCTATGGCTACACCTTC.